This T cell receptor (beta chain) appears in the sequencing data of a study of Graves' ophthalmopathy and Graves' hyperthyroidism. Across the whole study: At the time of initial diagnosis and before any treatment, peripheral blood was collected.

Uncontrolled infections, other autoimmune diseases, pregnancy or lactation barred patients from enrollment. Clinicians diagnosed using symptoms, serum thyroxine, TRAb, thyroid ultrasound and orbital computed tomography. Over 9.5 ml of fresh blood yielded the PBMCs by density gradient. Using RNA transcripts, the TCR beta CDR3 regions were amplified. The library came from an HTBI-primed first-round RT-PCR and a second-round multiplex PCR. TCRdb ran MiXCR on the multiplex PCR reads and lists one entry per CDR3 protein. The data hold about 220,000 distinct CDR3 sequences, with about 22% observed a single time. This clonotype came up many times. The CDR3 is made up of 12 amino acids. Germline V gene data show CDR1 as MDHEN and CDR2 as SYDVKM.

The receptor comes from a woman aged 50 to 60 with Graves' ophthalmopathy. The sequenced sample was peripheral blood. This rearrangement joins TRBV28 to TRBJ2-7, with D possibly being TRBD2 (5 bases). DNA of the CDR3: TGTGTGACATCAGGACTCCCCTACGAGCAGTACTTC. Protein: CVTSGLPYEQYF.